The 16 T cell receptor beta chains listed next were all sequenced from one sample in a study of blood T cell repertoires in COVID-19. The repertoire was sequenced with immunoSEQ multiplex PCR; TCRdb's copy has only in-frame clones and lacks some. Of roughly 130,000 clones in the sample, under 95% were seen once. Specimen: peripheral blood. The source is a man aged 45-65 years with active COVID-19.

This rearrangement joins TRBV2 to TRBJ2-3; a possible D gene is TRBD1 (5 bases). The V gene lost 6 bases and the J gene lost 0 bases, with 7 bases spanning the gap. This CDR3 region has 13 residues. CDR1 is SNHLY, CDR2 FYNNEI, per germline. In nucleotides, the CDR3 is TGTGCCAGCAGGTCAGGGAGCACAGATACGCAGTATTTT. Translation: CASRSGSTDTQYF.

This chain links TRBV19 with TRBJ2-5; 14 bases are shared with TRBD2. The length of the CDR3 is 17 residues. Per germline, CDR1 LNHDA and CDR2 SQIVND (reference sequence). V lost 6 bases, J lost 2 bases, and 8 bases stayed unmatched. The CDR3 loop is CASSGTSGGVRQETQYF. The DNA of the CDR3 is TGTGCCAGTAGCGGGACTAGCGGGGGAGTAAGACAAGAGACCCAGTACTTC.

The chain has TRBV9 and TRBJ2-1; 12 bases align to TRBD1. The CDR3 covers 15 residues. V was pared by 5 bases and J by 8 bases, with 8 bases of the junction left unmatched. Per the germline V gene, CDR1 is SGDLS and CDR2 is YYNGEE. The CDR3 DNA is TGTGCCAGCAGTACCGGGACAGGGGGCAGGTATGAGCAGTTCTTC. Protein: CASSTGTGGRYEQFF.

The rearrangement uses TRBV14 and TRBJ1-2; D not certain. Germline values: CDR1 SGHDN, CDR2 FVKESK. This CDR3 comprises 13 residues. V was trimmed by 1 base and J by 4 bases, leaving 7 bases between them. DNA for the CDR3: TGTGCCAGCAGCCAAGCTCAGGCCTATGGCTACACCTTC. Its protein is CASSQAQAYGYTF. Full variable domain (remainder filled in from reference TRBV14 and TRBJ1-2): EAGVTQFPSHSVIEKGQTVTLRCDPISGHDNLYWYRRVMGKEIKFLLHFVKESKQDESGMPNNRFLAERTGGTYSTLKVQPAELEDSGVYFCASSQAQAYGYTFGSGTRLTVV.

The chain uses TRBV5-8 and TRBJ2-5; D may be TRBD2 (6 bases). Germline CDR1 SGHTS, CDR2 YDEGEE. The CDR3 sequence is 17 residues long. V lost 2 bases to trimming and J lost 0 bases, with 17 bases between them. The CDR3 DNA sequence: TGTGCCAGCAGCTTTTTAGGGCGGGGAGAAAACCAAGAGACCCAGTACTTC. It translates to CASSFLGRGENQETQYF. The full variable domain, with the rest looked up from reference TRBV5-8 and TRBJ2-5, is EAGVTQSPTHLIKTRGQQATLRCSPISGHTSVYWYQQALGLGLQFLLWYDEGEERNRGNFPPRFSGRQFPNYSSELNVNALELEDSALYLCASSFLGRGENQETQYFGPGTRLLVL.

This chain connects TRBV11-2 to TRBJ2-1, with a weak D call TRBD1 (6 bases). The V end lost 2 bases, the J end lost 2 bases, and 7 bases lay between the germline ends. Germline CDR1 reads SGHAT; CDR2 reads FQNNGV. This CDR3 spans 14 amino acids. The CDR3 sequence is CASSLTGTYNEQFF. The CDR3 DNA follows: TGTGCCAGCAGCTTAACAGGGACCTACAATGAGCAGTTCTTC.

Here the CDR3 DNA reads TGTGCCAGCAGCTTAGAAAGGGGCACTGAAGCTTTCTTT. It specifies CASSLERGTEAFF. This chain joins TRBV7-8 and TRBJ1-1; D may be TRBD1 (5 bases). The CDR3 has 13 residues. Germline V gene sequence: CDR1 SGHVS, CDR2 FQNEAQ. V shed 1 base and J shed 4 bases, with 7 bases lying between them.

The gene calls are TRBV7-8 and TRBJ1-1; a weak D match, TRBD1 (6 bases). CDR1 SGHVS and CDR2 FQNEAQ come from the germline V gene. Trimming took off 4 bases at V and 1 base at J, with 7 bases between the two ends. This CDR3 region has 13 residues. This CDR3 reads CASSSGQNTEAFF. The CDR3 DNA follows: TGTGCCAGCAGCTCGGGACAGAACACTGAAGCTTTCTTT.

The CDR3 bases are TGTGCCAGCGAGAGAAGAACAGGGCTCAACACTGAAGCTTTCTTT. Encoded protein: CASERRTGLNTEAFF. This chain connects TRBV6-5 to TRBJ1-1; maybe TRBD1 (6 bases). The germline CDR1 and CDR2 sequences are MNHEY and SVGAGI. This CDR3 has 15 residues. The V end lost 8 bases, the J end lost 2 bases, and 18 bases lay between the germline ends.

The V and J genes are TRBV3-1 (or the pseudogene TRBV3-2) and TRBJ2-5; the match to TRBD2 covers 11 bases. The trim removed 5 bases at V and 2 bases at J, leaving 1 base unmatched. The length of the CDR3 is 14 residues. Germline V gene sequence: CDR1 LGHDT, CDR2 YNNKEL (reference sequence). CDR3 in DNA: TGTGCCAGCAGCTTAGCGGGGGGGCAAGAGACCCAGTACTTC. Amino acids: CASSLAGGQETQYF.

The CDR3 reads CASSVGGLRTDTQYF. CDR3 sequence (DNA): TGTGCCAGCAGTGTGGGGGGGCTAAGGACAGATACGCAGTATTTT. The chain combines TRBV2 with TRBJ2-3, with D possibly matching TRBD2 (7 bases). V lost 4 bases and J lost 3, with 14 bases in between. This CDR3 is built from 15 residues. Per the germline V gene, CDR1 is SNHLY and CDR2 is FYNNEI.

The chain links TRBV30 to TRBJ2-1; TRBD1 matches 8 bases. CDR1 GTSNPN and CDR2 SVGIG come from the germline V gene (reference sequence). The CDR3 runs 12 residues. The trim removed 2 bases at V and 7 bases at J, leaving 1 base unmatched. The CDR3 loop is CAWSRTGNEQFF. The CDR3 region has the DNA TGTGCCTGGAGTAGGACAGGGAATGAGCAGTTCTTC.

The J gene is TRBJ2-1, the V gene TRBV27; perhaps TRBD2 as D (5 bases). The V and J ends lost 2 bases and 0 bases respectively, with 11 bases between them. Germline CDR1 is MNHEY and CDR2 is SMNVEV (reference sequence). The CDR3 is 16 amino acids. The CDR3 bases are TGTGCCAGCAGTTTACGCCTAGGGAGCTCCTACAATGAGCAGTTCTTC. Its protein product is CASSLRLGSSYNEQFF.

The genes are TRBV5-6 and TRBJ2-3, with 7 bases identical to TRBD1. The CDR3 consists of 16 residues. Per germline, CDR1 SGHDT and CDR2 YYEEEE. V gave up 4 bases and J gave up 0 bases; unmatched junction bases: 8. The CDR3 DNA is TGTGCCAGCAGCGTGGACAGGACCCCTAGCACAGATACGCAGTATTTT. Protein product: CASSVDRTPSTDTQYF.

The chain couples TRBV19 to TRBJ1-5, with TRBD1 matching over 8 bases. Germline CDR1 reads LNHDA; CDR2 reads SQIVND (reference sequence). After removal of 6 bases from V and 2 bases from J, the junction contained 3 bases not matched to a gene. The CDR3 is made up of 14 amino acids. The CDR3 reads CASRDRVGNQPQHF. Here the CDR3 DNA reads TGTGCCAGTAGGGACAGGGTAGGCAATCAGCCCCAGCATTTT.

This clone was seen a few times. This chain joins TRBV5-6 and TRBJ1-4; TRBD1 matches 9 bases. Germline lookup yields CDR1 SGHDT and CDR2 YYEEEE. The CDR3 spans 15 residues. Trimming cost V 3 bases and J 10 bases; bases outside gene matches: 10. Here the CDR3 reads CASSSGTGNSGKLFF. The CDR3 DNA follows: TGTGCCAGCAGCTCCGGGACAGGGAATTCGGGAAAACTGTTTTTT.